Presented here are 25 T cell receptor beta chains from one specimen sequenced in a study of T-cell reconstitution after alpha-beta-depleted transplantation in children. TCRbeta library preparation incorporated unique molecular identifiers. TCRdb called the PCR reads again in MiXCR, with one record for every CDR3 protein. The profile shows fewer than 550,000 distinct CDR3 sequences, approximately 11% of them singletons. This specimen was PBMCs from the stem cell graft donor, taken from the stem cell graft. These TCRs come from a human donor who donated a stem cell graft to a child with acute myeloid leukemia.

This clonotype was detected a few times. The V call is TRBV5-1, the J call TRBJ2-5; D unresolved. This CDR3 region has 16 residues. CDR1 is SGHRS, CDR2 YFSETQ, per germline. V lost 0 bases and J lost 2, with 14 bases in between. CDR3 region: CASSLGSRIRQETQYF. The DNA of the CDR3 is TGCGCCAGCAGCTTGGGTAGCCGCATACGACAAGAGACCCAGTACTTC.

This clonotype was seen a handful of times. This chain uses TRBV7-6 with TRBJ2-4, with TRBD2 matching 9 bases. J was trimmed by 0 bases and V by 1 base; bases with no gene match: 4. There are 17 residues in the CDR3. The V gene's germline CDR1 is SGHVS and CDR2 FNYEAQ. The CDR3 sequence is CASSLVAGDLAKNIQYF. CDR3 DNA: TGTGCCAGCAGCTTAGTAGCGGGGGACCTAGCCAAAAACATTCAGTACTTC. The full variable domain, completed using reference TRBV7-6 and TRBJ2-4, is GAGVSQSPRYKVTKRGQDVALRCDPISGHVSLYWYRQALGQGPEFLTYFNYEAQQDKSGLPNDRFSAERPEGSISTLTIQRTEQRDSAMYRCASSLVAGDLAKNIQYFGAGTRLSVL.

The rearrangement joins TRBV5-1 to TRBJ2-2; 8 bases are shared with TRBD2. Germline loops: CDR1 SGHRS, CDR2 YFSETQ. The J segment lost 4 bases and the V segment lost 3 bases, leaving 5 bases of the junction unmatched. This CDR3 region has 15 residues. Here the CDR3 DNA reads TGCGCCAGCAGCTCGGGACTAGTGGCCACCGGGGAGCTGTTTTTT. This gives the protein CASSSGLVATGELFF.

The chain joins TRBV12-3 or TRBV12-4 to TRBJ2-5; TRBD1 or TRBD2 may be the D gene (5 bases each). Trimming stripped 6 bases from V and 2 bases from J, with 13 bases between. This CDR3 is built from 14 residues. CDR3 amino acids: CASSPGDGQETQYF. CDR3 DNA: TGTGCCAGCAGCCCCGGGGACGGACAAGAGACCCAGTACTTC.

This clonotype was picked up a small number of times. Germline is not matched at one junction end, which may reflect a read error. J is TRBJ2-4 and V is TRBV20-1, with TRBD1 as a possible D gene (5 bases). This CDR3 contains 11 residues. CDR1 and CDR2 (germline): DFQATT, SNEGSKA (reference sequence). CDR3 DNA: TGCAGTGCTAGAGATGAAAAACAGGACGTCTTC. It yields the protein CSARDEKQDVF.

This clonotype was observed at least ten times. The chain is built from TRBV6-5 and TRBJ1-2; the D is unclear. The CDR3 runs to 13 residues. V dropped 2 bases and J dropped 5 bases, with 9 bases sitting between them. Germline V CDR1 and CDR2: MNHEY, SVGAGI. The CDR3 DNA reads as TGTGCCAGCAGTTACGGGCAGAGATATGGCTACACCTTC. It translates to CASSYGQRYGYTF.

This clonotype occurred a few times. This chain links TRBV20-1 with TRBJ2-7, with D possibly TRBD1 on 5 matching bases. The CDR3 has 14 amino acids. CDR1 DFQATT and CDR2 SNEGSKA come from the germline V gene (reference sequence). The germline V and J ends were trimmed by 1 base and 0 bases, with 10 bases remaining between them. The CDR3 here is CSARGGGVSYEQYV. The CDR3 region has the DNA TGCAGTGCTAGAGGGGGCGGAGTCTCCTACGAGCAGTACGTC.

V gene TRBV30 combines with J gene TRBJ2-1; TRBD1 agrees at 9 bases. The CDR3 length is 14 residues. CDR1 is GTSNPN and CDR2 is SVGIG in the germline V gene (reference sequence). V trimming: 4 bases; J trimming: 3 bases; junction bases outside the gene matches: 4. This chain's CDR3 is CAWTGQGDYNEQFF. The CDR3 DNA sequence: TGTGCCTGGACGGGACAGGGAGACTACAATGAGCAGTTCTTC.

This chain joins TRBV5-1 and TRBJ2-1; 8 bases line up with TRBD1. The CDR3 loop spans 14 amino acids. Germline V gives CDR1 SGHRS, CDR2 YFSETQ. V shed 0 bases and J 9 bases; nucleotides not matched to a gene: 5. The CDR3 bases are TGCGCCAGCAGCTTGGGGCACAGGGGGTTTGAGCAGTTCTTC. It translates to CASSLGHRGFEQFF.

The genes are TRBV7-2 and TRBJ1-1; TRBD1 is a possible D gene (5 bases). The ends were cut back, 6 bases at V and 3 bases at J, with 20 bases in the middle. CDR3 length: 16 amino acids. Germline V gene sequence: CDR1 SGHTA, CDR2 FQGNSA. The CDR3 reads CASSLAGGGRDTEAFF. The CDR3 coding sequence is TGTGCCAGCAGTCTGGCTGGTGGGGGGAGAGACACTGAAGCTTTCTTT.

This sequence joins TRBV9 and TRBJ2-1; D perhaps matches TRBD1 (5 bases). From germline, CDR1 is SGDLS and CDR2 YYNGEE. The CDR3 is 17 residues long. V was trimmed by 0 bases and J by 6 bases, leaving 19 bases between them. CDR3 DNA sequence: TGTGCCAGCAGCGTAGGTTCAGGGCGAGTTTTGGGCAATGAGCAGTTCTTC. Translating it yields CASSVGSGRVLGNEQFF.

This clonotype was found many times. The gene calls are TRBV27 and TRBJ2-1, with D possibly called TRBD1 or TRBD2 (5 bases each). CDR3 length: 13 residues. Per the germline V gene, CDR1 is MNHEY and CDR2 is SMNVEV (reference sequence). Trimming shortened V by 7 bases and J by 5 bases, and 12 bases separated the two germline ends. The CDR3 DNA is TGTGCCAGCAAAACCGGGACCAACAATGAGCAGTTCTTC. Translation gives CASKTGTNNEQFF.

The chain couples TRBV5-5 to TRBJ2-3, with unresolved D. Trimming left V 4 bases short and J 2 bases short, with 11 bases between. The length of the CDR3 is 14 residues. In germline, CDR1 is SGHKS, CDR2 YYEKEE (reference sequence). CDR3 protein: CASSVATPTDTQYF. Written as DNA, the CDR3 is TGTGCCAGCAGCGTCGCAACCCCCACAGATACGCAGTATTTT.

This clonotype was recorded a few times. The chain couples TRBV7-9 to TRBJ2-7, with 7 bases fitting TRBD1. The CDR3 extends over 12 amino acids. J lost 3 bases, V lost 5 bases, and 1 base had no gene match. Germline V gene lookup returns CDR1 SEHNR and CDR2 FQNEAQ (reference sequence). The chain's CDR3 is CASSGTDYEQYF. CDR3 DNA sequence: TGTGCCAGCAGCGGGACAGACTACGAGCAGTACTTC.

This clonotype has more than one count but fewer than ten. The V call is TRBV15, the J call TRBJ2-3; TRBD2 aligns across 11 bases. Germline V gene sequence: CDR1 LNHNV, CDR2 YYDKDF (reference sequence). Losses at the gene ends were 1 base for V and 2 bases for J; bases not matched to a gene: 2. The CDR3 totals 16 residues. The chain's CDR3 is CATSRGGLAVTDTQYF. In DNA, the CDR3 is TGTGCCACCAGCAGAGGGGGACTAGCGGTCACAGATACGCAGTATTTT. Supplemented by reference TRBV15 and TRBJ2-3, the full variable domain reads DAMVIQNPRYQVTQFGKPVTLSCSQTLNHNVMYWYQQKSSQAPKLLFHYYDKDFNNEADTPDNFQSRRPNTSFCFLDIRSPGLGDTAMYLCATSRGGLAVTDTQYFGPGTRLTVL.

V usage is TRBV6-1 and J usage is TRBJ1-2; D call uncertain. The CDR3 has 14 amino acids. Germline V lookup: CDR1 MNHNS, CDR2 SASEGT. The V gene lost 10 bases and the J gene lost 3 bases, with 18 bases spanning the gap. The CDR3 bases are TGTGCCATTAAGGGATGGGCGACTGACTATGGCTACACCTTC. It is translated as CAIKGWATDYGYTF.

V usage is TRBV11-3 and J usage is TRBJ2-7; 8 nucleotides agree with TRBD1. Germline V gene lookup returns CDR1 SGHNT and CDR2 YENEEA. The CDR3 length is 15 residues. V trimming: 8 bases; J trimming: 1 base; junction bases outside the gene matches: 10. In DNA form, the CDR3 reads TGTGCCAGCTACGGGGACAGGCACTCTTCCTACGAGCAGTACTTC. Translated, it gives CASYGDRHSSYEQYF.

This clonotype was counted at least ten times. The J gene is TRBJ1-5, the V gene TRBV7-9, with D maybe TRBD1 (6 bases). This CDR3 has 14 residues. V lost 1 base and J 7 bases, leaving 11 bases between the germline ends. CDR1 SEHNR and CDR2 FQNEAQ come from the germline V gene (reference sequence). As DNA, the CDR3 is TGTGCCAGCAGCTTAGAAGGGCAGGGGCAGCCCCAGCATTTT. Protein: CASSLEGQGQPQHF.

This clonotype was seen just once. Since a much larger clone is just one base distant, this may be a read error. This chain joins TRBV6-5 and TRBJ1-2, with 9 bases that match TRBD1. The CDR3 length is 16 residues. Germline V CDR1 and CDR2: MNHEY, SVGAGI. J gave up 7 bases and V 1 base, and 10 bases lay outside the gene matches. The CDR3 DNA sequence: TGTGCCAGCAGTTACTGGATTGGCGGGACAGGGCTTGGCTACACCTTC. This gives the protein CASSYWIGGTGLGYTF.

This chain connects TRBV7-2 to TRBJ2-7; D may be TRBD1 (5 bases). V lost 3 bases, J lost 5 bases, and 14 bases lay in between. CDR3 length: 14 amino acids. The V gene's germline CDR1 is SGHTA and CDR2 FQGNSA. The CDR3 loop is CASSFGQGINEQYV. The CDR3 region has the DNA TGTGCCAGCAGCTTTGGGCAGGGTATCAACGAGCAGTACGTC.

This clonotype was picked up a small number of times. V is TRBV6-5 and J is TRBJ2-5; 8 nucleotides agree with TRBD2. Germline V gene sequence: CDR1 MNHEY, CDR2 SVGAGI. The CDR3 has 16 amino acids. The junction had 10 bases not matched to a gene; V was cut back by 2 bases and J by 5 bases. The CDR3 sequence: CASSYRARGGRETQYF. CDR3 nucleotide sequence: TGTGCCAGCAGTTACCGTGCCCGGGGGGGCAGGGAGACCCAGTACTTC.

This clonotype was picked up a small number of times. This CDR3 reads CASNRDRWDTEAFF. The CDR3 DNA follows: TGCGCCAGCAATAGGGACAGGTGGGACACTGAAGCTTTCTTT. This chain joins TRBV4-1 and TRBJ1-1, with 8 bases aligning to TRBD1. Germline V gene data show CDR1 as MGHRA and CDR2 as YSYEKL. CDR3 length: 14 residues. J lost 3 bases, V lost 7 bases, and 7 bases had no gene match.

This clonotype showed up just a few times. The J gene is TRBJ2-1, the V gene TRBV10-3; D is uncertain. This CDR3 contains 12 residues. CDR1 ENHRY and CDR2 SYGVKD come from the germline V gene. The V and J ends lost 0 bases and 12 bases respectively, with 9 bases between them. The CDR3 sequence: CAISESPVAQFF. For the CDR3, the DNA is TGTGCCATCAGTGAGTCACCGGTCGCGCAGTTCTTC.

This clonotype occurred a few times. The CDR3 DNA is TGTGCCAGCAGTCCCGGATCCCATCGGGGCTACACCTTC. Translated: CASSPGSHRGYTF. V gene TRBV27 combines with J gene TRBJ1-2; D gene uncertain. Looked up from germline, CDR1 is MNHEY and CDR2 is SMNVEV (reference sequence). This CDR3 contains 13 residues. Between the trimmed V and J ends, which lost 5 bases and 8 bases, there was a span of 15 bases.

This clonotype was found a few times. This chain joins TRBV6-1 and TRBJ2-2, with 8 bases fitting TRBD1. The CDR3 is 14 residues long. Germline V gene lookup returns CDR1 MNHNS and CDR2 SASEGT. Losses at the gene ends were 10 bases for V and 4 bases for J; bases not matched to a gene: 8. The DNA for the CDR3 is TGTGCCACCGCCGGGACAGGCTCCACCGGGGAGCTGTTTTTT. Amino acids: CATAGTGSTGELFF.